A selection of T cell receptor beta chains follows, all from one sample in a study of blood T cells in healthy people across ages. TCRdb analysed the 5' RACE reads with MiXCR anew, one entry per CDR3 protein. The data show 1.5 million or so distinct CDR3 sequences, approximately 42% seen once. The specimen was blood. These receptor sequences come from a woman between 18 and 29 years old in good health. Both conserved end residues are part of each CDR3. A D gene is named only where the DNA matches it firmly. Clone size is shown for a subset of rows, as once, few, many or a class of expanded clone.

V gene: TRBV15
J gene: TRBJ2-1
clone size: NA
D gene: NA
CDR3 protein: CATSKRLRRDNEQFF
CDR3 DNA: TGTGCCACCAGCAAACGTCTAAGACGCGACAATGAGCAGTTCTTC

V gene: TRBV24-1
J gene: TRBJ2-3
clone size: NA
D gene: TRBD2
CDR3 protein: CATSEWTSGSTDTQYF
CDR3 DNA: TGTGCCACCAGTGAGTGGACTAGTGGGAGCACAGATACGCAGTATTTT

V gene: TRBV4-2
J gene: TRBJ2-7
clone size: few
D gene: NA
CDR3 protein: CASSLTSAGEQYF
CDR3 DNA: TGTGCCAGCAGCCTCACGAGCGCCGGCGAGCAGTACTTC

V gene: TRBV6-1
J gene: TRBJ2-7
clone size: once
D gene: NA
CDR3 protein: CASSEGGVRDYEQYF
CDR3 DNA: TGTGCCAGCAGTGAAGGGGGGGTCAGGGACTACGAGCAGTACTTC

V gene: TRBV7-3
J gene: TRBJ2-3
clone size: NA
D gene: NA
CDR3 protein: CASSSNRGGSTDTQYF
CDR3 DNA: TGTGCCAGCAGCTCTAATCGTGGGGGGTCCACAGATACGCAGTATTTT

V gene: TRBV20-1
J gene: TRBJ2-3
clone size: few
D gene: NA
CDR3 protein: CSARDPGLRSTDTQYF
CDR3 DNA: TGCAGTGCTAGAGATCCAGGACTCAGAAGCACAGATACGCAGTATTTT

V gene: TRBV30
J gene: TRBJ1-4
clone size: few
D gene: NA
CDR3 protein: CAWSKNEKLFF
CDR3 DNA: TGTGCCTGGAGTAAAAATGAAAAACTGTTTTTT

V gene: TRBV4-3
J gene: TRBJ2-1
clone size: NA
D gene: NA
CDR3 protein: CASSHHSKGYEQFF
CDR3 DNA: TGCGCCAGCAGCCATCATAGTAAGGGTTACGAGCAGTTCTTC

V gene: TRBV7-2
J gene: TRBJ2-4
clone size: NA
D gene: NA
CDR3 protein: CASSSIGQIAKNIQYF
CDR3 DNA: TGTGCCAGCAGCTCTATCGGACAAATAGCCAAAAACATTCAGTACTTC

V gene: TRBV12-3/TRBV12-4
J gene: TRBJ1-4
clone size: NA
D gene: NA
CDR3 protein: CASSLGGRNEKLFF
CDR3 DNA: TGTGCCAGCAGTTTGGGCGGAAGAAATGAAAAACTGTTTTTT

V gene: TRBV12-3/TRBV12-4
J gene: TRBJ2-5
clone size: few
D gene: TRBD2
CDR3 protein: CASSFPPGGMYQETQYF
CDR3 DNA: TGTGCCAGCAGTTTCCCCCCCGGGGGGATGTACCAAGAGACCCAGTACTTC

V gene: TRBV7-2
J gene: TRBJ2-1
clone size: few
D gene: TRBD2
CDR3 protein: CASSLLTAGGPLNEQFF
CDR3 DNA: TGTGCCAGCAGCTTACTCACTGCGGGAGGGCCGCTCAATGAGCAGTTCTTC

V gene: TRBV27
J gene: TRBJ2-7
clone size: NA
D gene: TRBD2
CDR3 protein: CASSSLAGGQYEQYF
CDR3 DNA: TGTGCCAGCAGTTCATTAGCGGGAGGCCAATACGAGCAGTACTTC

V gene: TRBV7-2
J gene: TRBJ2-1
clone size: few
D gene: TRBD1
CDR3 protein: CASSFSTGPLGNEQFF
CDR3 DNA: TGTGCCAGCAGTTTTTCGACAGGGCCCCTTGGAAATGAGCAGTTCTTC

V gene: TRBV12-3/TRBV12-4
J gene: TRBJ2-7
clone size: once
D gene: NA
CDR3 protein: CASGGLSLEQYF
CDR3 DNA: TGTGCCAGCGGGGGACTTAGTCTCGAGCAGTACTTC

V gene: TRBV30
J gene: TRBJ1-1
clone size: few
D gene: NA
CDR3 protein: CAWSRGVNTEAFF
CDR3 DNA: TGTGCCTGGAGTAGAGGGGTGAACACTGAAGCTTTCTTT

V gene: TRBV27
J gene: TRBJ2-1
clone size: few
D gene: TRBD1
CDR3 protein: CASTWTGDNEQFF
CDR3 DNA: TGTGCCAGCACCTGGACAGGGGACAATGAGCAGTTCTTC

V gene: TRBV11-2
J gene: TRBJ2-1
clone size: many
D gene: NA
CDR3 protein: CASSLDPGYNEQFF
CDR3 DNA: TGTGCCAGCAGCTTAGATCCAGGGTACAATGAGCAGTTCTTC

V gene: TRBV7-2
J gene: TRBJ1-2
clone size: NA
D gene: NA
CDR3 protein: CASSSPIRGGYTF
CDR3 DNA: TGTGCCAGCAGCTCGCCCATCAGGGGTGGCTACACCTTC

V gene: TRBV7-2
J gene: TRBJ2-3
clone size: NA
D gene: TRBD2
CDR3 protein: CASSPTRTSGGADTQYF
CDR3 DNA: TGTGCCAGCAGTCCAACTCGGACTAGCGGGGGGGCGGATACGCAGTATTTT

V gene: TRBV20-1
J gene: TRBJ2-3
clone size: NA
D gene: NA
CDR3 protein: CSARPGGRDTQYF
CDR3 DNA: TGCAGTGCTAGACCCGGAGGGAGGGATACGCAGTATTTT

V gene: TRBV6-2/TRBV6-3
J gene: TRBJ2-3
clone size: few
D gene: NA
CDR3 protein: CASSSPAGSDTQYF
CDR3 DNA: TGTGCCAGCAGTTCCCCGGCAGGATCAGATACGCAGTATTTT

V gene: TRBV9
J gene: TRBJ2-1
clone size: few
D gene: TRBD2
CDR3 protein: CASSGLSGRARNEQFF
CDR3 DNA: TGTGCCAGCAGCGGACTTAGCGGGAGGGCCCGCAATGAGCAGTTCTTC

V gene: TRBV10-1
J gene: TRBJ2-3
clone size: NA
D gene: TRBD2
CDR3 protein: CASSEGDTSGTQYF
CDR3 DNA: TGCGCCAGCAGTGAGGGGGATACTAGCGGAACGCAGTATTTT

V gene: TRBV29-1
J gene: TRBJ1-1
clone size: NA
D gene: NA
CDR3 protein: CSVEERRSRMNTEAFF
CDR3 DNA: TGCAGCGTTGAAGAAAGGAGGTCCAGAATGAACACTGAAGCTTTCTTT

V gene: TRBV5-1
J gene: TRBJ1-5
clone size: NA
D gene: NA
CDR3 protein: CASSLGLDGNQPQHF
CDR3 DNA: TGCGCCAGCAGCTTGGGTCTCGATGGCAATCAGCCCCAGCATTTT

V gene: TRBV28
J gene: TRBJ2-1
clone size: once
D gene: NA
CDR3 protein: CASSSTGWGRNSYNEQFF
CDR3 DNA: TGTGCCAGCAGTTCCACAGGGTGGGGCCGGAATTCCTACAATGAGCAGTTCTTC

V gene: TRBV12-3/TRBV12-4
J gene: TRBJ2-7
clone size: NA
D gene: NA
CDR3 protein: CASSVVGDHEQYF
CDR3 DNA: TGTGCCAGCAGTGTTGTAGGGGACCACGAGCAGTACTTC

V gene: TRBV12-3/TRBV12-4
J gene: TRBJ2-7
clone size: NA
D gene: TRBD1
CDR3 protein: CTSRQTGSEQYF
CDR3 DNA: TGTACCAGCAGACAGACAGGGAGCGAGCAGTACTTC

V gene: TRBV29-1
J gene: TRBJ1-1
clone size: few
D gene: NA
CDR3 protein: CSVDPGHREAFF
CDR3 DNA: TGCAGCGTTGATCCGGGACACCGTGAAGCTTTCTTT

V gene: TRBV6-1
J gene: TRBJ2-7
clone size: few
D gene: NA
CDR3 protein: CASSTSGGLGEEQYF
CDR3 DNA: TGTGCCAGCAGTACTTCCGGGGGACTGGGAGAGGAGCAGTACTTC

V gene: TRBV29-1
J gene: TRBJ2-7
clone size: NA
D gene: TRBD1
CDR3 protein: CSVEGSRGRPYEQYF
CDR3 DNA: TGCAGCGTTGAGGGTAGCAGGGGGCGACCCTACGAGCAGTACTTC

V gene: TRBV20-1
J gene: TRBJ1-2
clone size: NA
D gene: TRBD1
CDR3 protein: CSALSGTANYGYTF
CDR3 DNA: TGCAGTGCTCTCTCGGGGACAGCTAACTATGGCTACACCTTC

V gene: TRBV4-1
J gene: TRBJ2-3
clone size: NA
D gene: TRBD1
CDR3 protein: CASSQDWTGGVMGTQFF
CDR3 DNA: TGCGCCAGCAGCCAAGATTGGACAGGGGGCGTTATGGGTACGCAGTTTTTT

V gene: TRBV20-1
J gene: TRBJ1-1
clone size: few
D gene: NA
CDR3 protein: CSARAEVGNTEAFF
CDR3 DNA: TGCAGTGCTAGAGCAGAGGTCGGGAACACTGAAGCTTTCTTT

V gene: TRBV4-3
J gene: TRBJ2-1
clone size: NA
D gene: TRBD2
CDR3 protein: CASSQDPLLAGYYNEQFF
CDR3 DNA: TGCGCCAGCAGCCAGGACCCGCTACTAGCGGGCTACTACAATGAGCAGTTCTTC

V gene: TRBV9
J gene: TRBJ2-3
clone size: NA
D gene: NA
CDR3 protein: CASSVRDGVDRRVGTDTQYF
CDR3 DNA: TGTGCCAGCAGCGTACGCGATGGGGTGGATCGGCGGGTAGGCACAGATACGCAGTATTTT

V gene: TRBV5-5
J gene: TRBJ1-1
clone size: few
D gene: NA
CDR3 protein: CASSVGVDTEAFF
CDR3 DNA: TGTGCCAGCAGCGTGGGGGTCGACACTGAAGCTTTCTTT

V gene: TRBV7-7
J gene: TRBJ2-3
clone size: few
D gene: NA
CDR3 protein: CASSPKQGLPTDTQYF
CDR3 DNA: TGTGCTAGCAGCCCCAAACAGGGTTTACCCACAGATACGCAGTATTTT

V gene: TRBV20-1
J gene: TRBJ2-7
clone size: few
D gene: NA
CDR3 protein: CSASGVGQVSYEQYF
CDR3 DNA: TGCAGTGCTAGTGGGGTGGGGCAGGTTTCCTACGAGCAGTACTTC

V gene: TRBV5-6
J gene: TRBJ2-5
clone size: NA
D gene: NA
CDR3 protein: CASRTTRNEQYF
CDR3 DNA: TGTGCCAGCAGGACTACTAGAAATGAGCAGTACTTC

V gene: TRBV6-5
J gene: TRBJ2-1
clone size: few
D gene: TRBD2
CDR3 protein: CASTAGLAAYNEQFF
CDR3 DNA: TGTGCCAGCACCGCCGGACTAGCGGCTTACAATGAGCAGTTCTTC

V gene: TRBV12-3/TRBV12-4
J gene: TRBJ1-2
clone size: few
D gene: NA
CDR3 protein: CASSPNLGSPDGYTF
CDR3 DNA: TGTGCCAGCAGTCCAAACCTAGGGTCTCCGGATGGCTACACCTTC

V gene: TRBV20-1
J gene: TRBJ2-7
clone size: few
D gene: NA
CDR3 protein: CSASGATTYEQYF
CDR3 DNA: TGCAGTGCTAGCGGGGCCACAACCTACGAGCAGTACTTC

V gene: TRBV11-1
J gene: TRBJ2-1
clone size: NA
D gene: NA
CDR3 protein: CASRGPDYNEQFF
CDR3 DNA: TGTGCCAGCAGGGGGCCCGACTACAATGAGCAGTTCTTC

V gene: TRBV5-1
J gene: TRBJ2-1
clone size: few
D gene: NA
CDR3 protein: CASSLEAVSYNEQFF
CDR3 DNA: TGCGCCAGCAGCTTGGAAGCGGTCTCCTACAATGAGCAGTTCTTC

V gene: TRBV29-1
J gene: TRBJ1-1
clone size: NA
D gene: NA
CDR3 protein: CSVLENTEAFF
CDR3 DNA: TGCAGCGTTTTGGAGAACACTGAAGCTTTCTTT

V gene: TRBV5-1
J gene: TRBJ2-3
clone size: NA
D gene: NA
CDR3 protein: CASSDRPGTDTQYF
CDR3 DNA: TGCGCCAGCAGTGACAGGCCGGGCACAGATACGCAGTATTTT

V gene: TRBV12-3/TRBV12-4
J gene: TRBJ2-7
clone size: few
D gene: TRBD1
CDR3 protein: CASSPRRGQSYEQYF
CDR3 DNA: TGTGCCAGCAGTCCCCGCAGGGGGCAATCCTACGAGCAGTACTTC

V gene: TRBV4-3
J gene: TRBJ1-6
clone size: few
D gene: NA
CDR3 protein: CASSQESAGTALNSPLHF
CDR3 DNA: TGCGCCAGCAGCCAAGAGAGCGCCGGGACGGCCTTAAATTCACCCCTCCACTTT

V gene: TRBV29-1
J gene: TRBJ2-3
clone size: NA
D gene: NA
CDR3 protein: CSVEHYPDTQYF
CDR3 DNA: TGCAGCGTGGAGCATTATCCAGATACGCAGTATTTT

V gene: TRBV18
J gene: TRBJ2-3
clone size: NA
D gene: NA
CDR3 protein: CASSPITSSTDTQYF
CDR3 DNA: TGTGCCAGCTCACCAATTACCTCTAGCACAGATACGCAGTATTTT

V gene: TRBV20-1
J gene: TRBJ2-3
clone size: NA
D gene: TRBD1
CDR3 protein: CSARRTGQGPDTQYF
CDR3 DNA: TGCAGTGCTAGAAGGACCGGACAGGGTCCAGATACGCAGTATTTT

V gene: TRBV3-1
J gene: TRBJ1-2
clone size: once
D gene: TRBD1
CDR3 protein: CASSDNNRGSLNYGYTF
CDR3 DNA: TGTGCCAGCAGCGATAACAACAGGGGGTCCTTGAACTATGGCTACACCTTC

V gene: TRBV4-3
J gene: TRBJ2-1
clone size: NA
D gene: NA
CDR3 protein: CASSQDLKSYNEQFF
CDR3 DNA: TGCGCCAGCAGCCAAGATCTAAAATCCTACAATGAGCAGTTCTTC

V gene: TRBV2
J gene: TRBJ1-1
clone size: NA
D gene: NA
CDR3 protein: CASILQGVGTEAFF
CDR3 DNA: TGTGCCAGCATATTACAGGGTGTAGGCACTGAAGCTTTCTTT

V gene: TRBV12-3/TRBV12-4
J gene: TRBJ2-7
clone size: NA
D gene: TRBD2
CDR3 protein: CASSFGVGGFYEQYF
CDR3 DNA: TGTGCCAGCAGTTTTGGTGTCGGGGGGTTTTACGAGCAGTACTTC